Detailed here is one T cell receptor beta chain. Trimming removed 2 bases from V and 1 base from J, with 8 bases in between. CDR3 length equals 14 residues. The germline CDR1 and CDR2 sequences are SGHTA and FQGNSA. Sequencing was performed with immunoSEQ multiplex PCR; in TCRdb, only in-frame clones are kept and a portion is missing. Among around 97,000 clones listed, around 91% were seen once. The sample originates from a study of T cell changes during pregnancy in multiple sclerosis. This rearrangement joins TRBV7-2 to TRBJ2-5; D perhaps matches TRBD2 (5 bases). This receptor was identified in a female donor with multiple sclerosis, enrolled in a pregnancy study. Sample: peripheral blood, taken after pregnancy. The CDR3: CASSLHGSQETQYF. The CDR3 bases are TGTGCCAGCAGCTTACATGGGAGCCAAGAGACCCAGTACTTC.